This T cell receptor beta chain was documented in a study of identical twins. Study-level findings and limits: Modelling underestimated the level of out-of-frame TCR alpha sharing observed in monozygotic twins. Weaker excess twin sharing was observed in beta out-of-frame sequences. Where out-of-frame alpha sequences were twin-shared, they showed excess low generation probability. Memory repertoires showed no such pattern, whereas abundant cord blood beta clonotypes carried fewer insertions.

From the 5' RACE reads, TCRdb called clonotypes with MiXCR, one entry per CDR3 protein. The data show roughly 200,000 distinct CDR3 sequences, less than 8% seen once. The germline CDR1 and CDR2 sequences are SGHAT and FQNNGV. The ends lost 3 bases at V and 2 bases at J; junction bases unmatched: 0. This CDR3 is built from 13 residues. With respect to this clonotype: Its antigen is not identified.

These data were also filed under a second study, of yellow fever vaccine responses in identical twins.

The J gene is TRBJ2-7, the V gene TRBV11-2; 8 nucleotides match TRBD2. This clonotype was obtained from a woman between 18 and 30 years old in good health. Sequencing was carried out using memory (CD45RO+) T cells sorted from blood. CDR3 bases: TGTGCCAGCAGCTTTAGCGGGACCTACGAGCAGTACTTC. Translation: CASSFSGTYEQYF.